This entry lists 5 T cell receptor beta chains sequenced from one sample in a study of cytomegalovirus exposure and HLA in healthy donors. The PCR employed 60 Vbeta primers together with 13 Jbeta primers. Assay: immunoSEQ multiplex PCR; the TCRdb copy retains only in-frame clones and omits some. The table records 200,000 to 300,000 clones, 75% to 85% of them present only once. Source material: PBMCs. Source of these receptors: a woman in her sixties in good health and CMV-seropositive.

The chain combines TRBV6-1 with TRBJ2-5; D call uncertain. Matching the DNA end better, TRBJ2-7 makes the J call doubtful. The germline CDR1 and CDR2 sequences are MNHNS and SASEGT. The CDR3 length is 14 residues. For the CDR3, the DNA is TGTGCCAGCAGTGAGTCGTTCCGCTCCTACGAGCAGTACTTC. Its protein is CASSESFRSYEQYF.

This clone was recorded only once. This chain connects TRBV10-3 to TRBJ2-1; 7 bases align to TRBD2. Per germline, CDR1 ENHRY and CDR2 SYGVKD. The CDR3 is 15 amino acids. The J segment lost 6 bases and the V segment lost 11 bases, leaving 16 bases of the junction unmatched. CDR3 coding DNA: TGTGCCTCAAAGGGTCGGGACTACCTTGCCAATGAGCAGTTCTTC. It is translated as CASKGRDYLANEQFF.

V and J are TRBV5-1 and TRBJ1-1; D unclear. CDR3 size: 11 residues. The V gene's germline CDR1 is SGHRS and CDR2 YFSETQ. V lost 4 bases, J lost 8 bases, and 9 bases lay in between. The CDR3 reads CASSHEREAFF. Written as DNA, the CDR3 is TGCGCCAGCAGCCACGAGCGGGAAGCTTTCTTT.

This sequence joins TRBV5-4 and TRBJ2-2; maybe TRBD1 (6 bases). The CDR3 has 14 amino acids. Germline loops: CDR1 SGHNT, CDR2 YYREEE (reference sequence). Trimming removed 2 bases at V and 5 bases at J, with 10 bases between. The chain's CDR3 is CASSFQGITGELFF. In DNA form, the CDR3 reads TGTGCCAGCAGCTTTCAGGGGATTACCGGGGAGCTGTTTTTT. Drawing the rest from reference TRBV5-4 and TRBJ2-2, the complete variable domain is ETGVTQSPTHLIKTRGQQVTLRCSSQSGHNTVSWYQQALGQGPQFIFQYYREEENGRGNFPPRFSGLQFPNYSSELNVNALELDDSALYLCASSFQGITGELFFGEGSRLTVL.

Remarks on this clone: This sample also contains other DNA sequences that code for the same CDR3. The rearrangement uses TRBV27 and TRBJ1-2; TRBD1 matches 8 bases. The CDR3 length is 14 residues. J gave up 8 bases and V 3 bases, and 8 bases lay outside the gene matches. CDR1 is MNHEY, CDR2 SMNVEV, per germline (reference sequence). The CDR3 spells CASSFRGRSYGYTF. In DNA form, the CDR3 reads TGTGCCAGCAGTTTCAGGGGGCGAAGCTACGGCTACACCTTC.